This T cell receptor beta chain derives from a study of Graves' ophthalmopathy and Graves' hyperthyroidism. Study-level points and caveats: Blood also held most thyroid clonotypes expanded above 0.001 frequency.

Participants with hyperthyroidism, aged 18 to 65, were newly diagnosed with under 2 months' duration. Other autoimmune diseases, uncontrolled infections, pregnancy or lactation led to the exclusion of patients. In regard to this clonotype: The target antigen is unknown.

V was trimmed by 2 bases and J by 1 base, leaving 8 bases between them. The CDR3 consists of 14 residues. Germline lookup yields CDR1 MNHEY and CDR2 SVGEGT. Beta-chain TCR CDR3 regions were amplified from RNA transcripts. The library came from an HTBI-primed first-round RT-PCR and a second-round multiplex PCR. Each CDR3 protein is one row after TCRdb ran MiXCR on the multiplex PCR reads. The table has fewer than 650,000 distinct CDR3 sequences, about 20% seen once. Source material: peripheral blood. The rearrangement joins TRBV6-2 or TRBV6-3 to TRBJ1-1; unclear D gene. The receptor's source is a woman aged 18 to 35 with stable Graves' hyperthyroidism. Some clones in this sample may be carry-over from other donors' samples. The CDR3 is CASSYPQPNTEAFF. DNA of the CDR3: TGTGCCAGCAGTTACCCTCAGCCGAACACTGAAGCTTTCTTT.